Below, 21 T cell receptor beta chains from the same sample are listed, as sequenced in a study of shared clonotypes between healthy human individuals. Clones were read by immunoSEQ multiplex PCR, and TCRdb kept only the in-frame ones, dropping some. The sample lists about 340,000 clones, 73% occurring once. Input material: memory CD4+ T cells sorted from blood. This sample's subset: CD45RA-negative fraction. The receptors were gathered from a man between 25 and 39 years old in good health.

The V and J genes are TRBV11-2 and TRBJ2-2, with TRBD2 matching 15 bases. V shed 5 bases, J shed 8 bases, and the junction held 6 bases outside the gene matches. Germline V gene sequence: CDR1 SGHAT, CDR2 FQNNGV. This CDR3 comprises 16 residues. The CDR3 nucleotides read TGTGCCAGCAGCGTCGGACTAGCGGGAGGGTCTGGGGAGCTGTTTTTT. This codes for CASSVGLAGGSGELFF.

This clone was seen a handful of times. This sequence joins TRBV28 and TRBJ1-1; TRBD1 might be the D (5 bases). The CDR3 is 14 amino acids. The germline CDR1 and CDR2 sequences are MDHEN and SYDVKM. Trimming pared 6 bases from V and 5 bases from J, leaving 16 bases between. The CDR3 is CASSPYRDGTEAFF. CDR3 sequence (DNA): TGTGCCAGCAGCCCGTACCGGGACGGAACTGAAGCTTTCTTT.

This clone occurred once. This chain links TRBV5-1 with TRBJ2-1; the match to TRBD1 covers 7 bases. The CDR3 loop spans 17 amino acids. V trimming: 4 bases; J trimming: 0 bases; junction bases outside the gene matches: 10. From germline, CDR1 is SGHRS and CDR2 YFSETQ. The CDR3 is CASSTEGQRPSYNEQFF. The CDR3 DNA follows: TGCGCCAGCAGCACAGAGGGACAGAGGCCCTCCTACAATGAGCAGTTCTTC.

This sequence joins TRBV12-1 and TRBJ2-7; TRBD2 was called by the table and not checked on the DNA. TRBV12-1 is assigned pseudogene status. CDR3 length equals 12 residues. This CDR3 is CASSPKAGVTYF. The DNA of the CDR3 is TGTGCCAGCAGCCCAAAAGCGGGAGTTACGTACTTC.

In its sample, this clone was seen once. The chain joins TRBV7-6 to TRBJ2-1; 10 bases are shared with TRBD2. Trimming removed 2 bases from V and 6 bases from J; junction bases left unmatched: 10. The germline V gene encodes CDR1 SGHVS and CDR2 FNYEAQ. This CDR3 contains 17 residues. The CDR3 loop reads CASSLRGPSGRGNEQFF. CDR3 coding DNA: TGTGCCAGCAGCTTAAGGGGACCTAGCGGGAGAGGCAATGAGCAGTTCTTC.

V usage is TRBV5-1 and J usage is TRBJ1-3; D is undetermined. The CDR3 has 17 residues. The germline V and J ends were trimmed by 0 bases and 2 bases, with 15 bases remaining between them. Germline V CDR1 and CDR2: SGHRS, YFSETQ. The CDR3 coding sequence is TGCGCCAGCAGCTTGGAGGCCCTTTCCCTCCCTGGAAACACCATATATTTT. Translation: CASSLEALSLPGNTIYF.

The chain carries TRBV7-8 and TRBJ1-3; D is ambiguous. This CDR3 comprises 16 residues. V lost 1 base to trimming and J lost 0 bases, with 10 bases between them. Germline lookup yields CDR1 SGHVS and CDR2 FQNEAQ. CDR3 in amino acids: CASSLGETYSGNTIYF. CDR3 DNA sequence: TGTGCCAGCAGCTTAGGGGAGACCTACTCTGGAAACACCATATATTTT.

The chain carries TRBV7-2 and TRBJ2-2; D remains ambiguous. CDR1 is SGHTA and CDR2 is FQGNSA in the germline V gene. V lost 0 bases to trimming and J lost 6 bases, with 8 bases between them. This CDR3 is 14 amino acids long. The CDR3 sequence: CASSLAFLAGELFF. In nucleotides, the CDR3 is TGTGCCAGCAGCTTAGCCTTCCTGGCCGGGGAGCTGTTTTTT.

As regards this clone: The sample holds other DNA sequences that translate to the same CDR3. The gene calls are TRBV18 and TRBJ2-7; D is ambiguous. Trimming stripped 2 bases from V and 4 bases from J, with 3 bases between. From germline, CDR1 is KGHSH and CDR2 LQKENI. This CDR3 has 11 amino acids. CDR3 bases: TGTGCCAGCTCACCAGGGTACGAGCAGTACTTC. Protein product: CASSPGYEQYF.

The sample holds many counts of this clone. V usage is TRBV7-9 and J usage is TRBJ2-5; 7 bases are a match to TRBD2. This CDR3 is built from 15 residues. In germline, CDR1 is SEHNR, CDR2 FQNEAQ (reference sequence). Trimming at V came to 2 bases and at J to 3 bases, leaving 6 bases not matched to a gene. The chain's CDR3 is CASSLRAGLKETQYF. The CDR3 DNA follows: TGTGCCAGCAGCTTAAGAGCGGGACTAAAAGAGACCCAGTACTTC.

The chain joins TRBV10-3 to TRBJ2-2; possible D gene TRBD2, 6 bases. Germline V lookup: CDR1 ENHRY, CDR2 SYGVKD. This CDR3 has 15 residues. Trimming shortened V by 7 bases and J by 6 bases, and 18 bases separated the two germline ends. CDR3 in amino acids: CAIKDREMRAGELFF. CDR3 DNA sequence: TGTGCCATCAAGGATCGGGAGATGAGAGCCGGGGAGCTGTTTTTT.

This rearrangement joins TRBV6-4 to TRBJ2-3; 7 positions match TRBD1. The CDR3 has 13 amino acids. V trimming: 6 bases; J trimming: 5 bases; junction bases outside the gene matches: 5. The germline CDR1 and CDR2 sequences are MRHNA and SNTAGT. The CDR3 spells CASSATGKDTQYF. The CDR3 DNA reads TGTGCCAGCAGCGCGACAGGGAAAGATACGCAGTATTTT.

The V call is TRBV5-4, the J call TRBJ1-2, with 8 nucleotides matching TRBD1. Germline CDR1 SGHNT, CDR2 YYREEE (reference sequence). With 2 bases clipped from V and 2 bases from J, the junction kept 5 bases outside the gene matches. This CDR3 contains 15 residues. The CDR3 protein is CASSLSQGGNYGYTF. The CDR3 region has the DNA TGTGCCAGCAGCTTATCACAGGGGGGAAACTATGGCTACACCTTC.

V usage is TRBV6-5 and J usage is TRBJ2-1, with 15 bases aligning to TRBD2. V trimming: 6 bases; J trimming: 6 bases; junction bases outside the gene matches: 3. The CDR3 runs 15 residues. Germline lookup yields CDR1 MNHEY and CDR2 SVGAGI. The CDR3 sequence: CASSGLAGGFNEQFF. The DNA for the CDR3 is TGTGCCAGCAGCGGACTAGCGGGAGGGTTCAATGAGCAGTTCTTC.

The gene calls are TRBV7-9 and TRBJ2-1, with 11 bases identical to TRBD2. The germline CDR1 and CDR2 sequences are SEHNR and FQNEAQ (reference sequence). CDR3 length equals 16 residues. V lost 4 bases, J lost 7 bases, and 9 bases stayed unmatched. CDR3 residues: CASSSDSGRAHNEQFF. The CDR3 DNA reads TGTGCCAGCAGCTCGGATAGCGGGAGGGCCCATAATGAGCAGTTCTTC. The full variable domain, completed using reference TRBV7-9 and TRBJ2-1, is DTGVSQNPRHKITKRGQNVTFRCDPISEHNRLYWYRQTLGQGPEFLTYFQNEAQLEKSRLLSDRFSAERPKGSFSTLEIQRTEQGDSAMYLCASSSDSGRAHNEQFFGPGTRLTVL.

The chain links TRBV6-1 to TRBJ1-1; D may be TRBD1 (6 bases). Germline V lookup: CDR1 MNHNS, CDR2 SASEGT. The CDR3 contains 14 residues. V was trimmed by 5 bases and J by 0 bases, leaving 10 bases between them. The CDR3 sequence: CASSSQGLNTEAFF. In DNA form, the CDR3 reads TGTGCCAGCAGTAGCCAGGGGTTGAACACTGAAGCTTTCTTT.

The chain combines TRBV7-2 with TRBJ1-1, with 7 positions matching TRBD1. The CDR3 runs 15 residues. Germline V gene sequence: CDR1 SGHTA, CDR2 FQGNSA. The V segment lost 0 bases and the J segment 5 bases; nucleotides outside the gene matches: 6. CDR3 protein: CASSLAPRGVTEAFF. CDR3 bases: TGTGCCAGCAGCTTAGCGCCCAGGGGGGTTACTGAAGCTTTCTTT.

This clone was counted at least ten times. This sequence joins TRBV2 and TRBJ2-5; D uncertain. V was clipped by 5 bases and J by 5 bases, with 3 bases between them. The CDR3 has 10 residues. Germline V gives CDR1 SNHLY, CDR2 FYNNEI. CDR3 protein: CASSYETQYF. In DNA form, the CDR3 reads TGTGCCAGCAGTTACGAGACCCAGTACTTC. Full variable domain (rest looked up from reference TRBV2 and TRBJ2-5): EPEVTQTPSHQVTQMGQEVILRCVPISNHLYFYWYRQILGQKVEFLVSFYNNEISEKSEIFDDQFSVERPDGSNFTLKIRSTKLEDSAMYFCASSYETQYFGPGTRLLVL.

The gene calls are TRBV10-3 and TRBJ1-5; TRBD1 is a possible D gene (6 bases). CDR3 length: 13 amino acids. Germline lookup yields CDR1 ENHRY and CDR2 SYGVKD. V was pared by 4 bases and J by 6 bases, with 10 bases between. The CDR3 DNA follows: TGTGCCATCAGTGGTCAGGGGAGTCAGCCCCAGCATTTT. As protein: CAISGQGSQPQHF.

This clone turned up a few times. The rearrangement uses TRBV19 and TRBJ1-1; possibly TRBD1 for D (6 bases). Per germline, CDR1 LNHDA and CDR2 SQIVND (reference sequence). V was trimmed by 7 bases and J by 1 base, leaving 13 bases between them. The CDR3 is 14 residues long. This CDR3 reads CASTQDSENTEAFF. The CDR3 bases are TGTGCCAGTACCCAGGACAGTGAGAACACTGAAGCTTTCTTT.

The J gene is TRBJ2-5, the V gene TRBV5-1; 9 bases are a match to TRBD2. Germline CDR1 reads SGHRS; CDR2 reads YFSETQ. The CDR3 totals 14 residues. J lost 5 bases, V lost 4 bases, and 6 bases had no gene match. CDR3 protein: CASSPGTSWETQYF. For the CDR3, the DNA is TGCGCCAGCAGCCCAGGGACTAGCTGGGAGACCCAGTACTTC. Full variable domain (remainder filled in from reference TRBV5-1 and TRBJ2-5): KAGVTQTPRYLIKTRGQQVTLSCSPISGHRSVSWYQQTPGQGLQFLFEYFSETQRNKGNFPGRFSGRQFSNSRSEMNVSTLELGDSALYLCASSPGTSWETQYFGPGTRLLVL.